This entry lists 23 T cell receptor beta chains sequenced from one sample in a study of shared clonotypes between healthy human individuals. Repertoires were generated with immunoSEQ multiplex PCR, while TCRdb's copy carries only in-frame clones and drops some. The profile covers roughly 2.5 million clones, with about 92% appearing a single time and about 0.13% taken by the ten largest. Sequencing was done on a sample of naive CD4+ T cells sorted from blood. The subset was: CD45RA+ positively selected. The receptor set was obtained from a man between 18 and 29 years old in good health.

V is TRBV10-3 and J is TRBJ2-7; the D gene is possibly TRBD2 (6 bases). The CDR3 is 14 amino acids. Per germline, CDR1 ENHRY and CDR2 SYGVKD. V was trimmed by 6 bases and J by 2 bases, leaving 14 bases between them. CDR3 coding DNA: TGTGCCATCAGCCCCGGGGCGGGGCCCTACGAGCAGTACTTC. Protein product: CAISPGAGPYEQYF.

The table lists this clone with a count of one. The gene calls are TRBV10-2 and TRBJ1-6; D unresolved. There are 15 residues in the CDR3. Trimming pared 3 bases from V and 9 bases from J, leaving 15 bases between. In germline, CDR1 is WSHSY, CDR2 SAAADI. The CDR3 nucleotides read TGCGCCAGCAGTGAATCCCGGGCGACGGGTTCACCCCTCCACTTT. Amino acids: CASSESRATGSPLHF.

The chain carries TRBV6-5 and TRBJ1-1, with D perhaps matching TRBD1 (5 bases). Germline V gene data show CDR1 as MNHEY and CDR2 as SVGAGI. The CDR3 has 13 amino acids. Deletions cut 0 bases from V and 8 bases from J, with 10 bases between. The CDR3 is CASSYSRDLEAFF. CDR3 in DNA: TGTGCCAGCAGTTACTCGAGGGACCTGGAAGCTTTCTTT.

The rearrangement links TRBV5-1 to TRBJ1-2; D might be TRBD1 (6 bases). V was pared by 5 bases and J by 2 bases, with 16 bases between. Germline CDR1 SGHRS, CDR2 YFSETQ. This CDR3 is 15 amino acids long. This CDR3 is CASRPSSGTNYGYTF. The CDR3 DNA follows: TGCGCCAGCAGGCCGAGTTCCGGGACAAACTATGGCTACACCTTC.

This clone has a handful of counts. The V gene is TRBV19, the J gene TRBJ2-4; weak D call: TRBD1 (5 bases). The CDR3 is 16 residues long. Trimming removed 4 bases at V and 0 bases at J, with 13 bases between. The germline CDR1 and CDR2 sequences are LNHDA and SQIVND (reference sequence). Written as DNA, the CDR3 is TGTGCCAGTAGTACCTGGGGCAGAGAAGCCAAAAACATTCAGTACTTC. Its translation is CASSTWGREAKNIQYF.

This clone has a single count. V and J are TRBV5-1 and TRBJ2-1, with 10 bases aligning to TRBD2. Germline V gene data show CDR1 as SGHRS and CDR2 as YFSETQ. This CDR3 contains 15 residues. V was pared by 0 bases and J by 8 bases, with 5 bases of the junction left unmatched. For the CDR3, the DNA is TGCGCCAGCAGCTTGGAAGGGACTAGCGTCGATGAGCAGTTCTTC. Its translation: CASSLEGTSVDEQFF.

The CDR3 coding sequence is TGCGCCAGCAGCTTGGAGGCAGGACCTAGCACAGATACGCAGTATTTT. It is translated as CASSLEAGPSTDTQYF. V and J are TRBV5-1 and TRBJ2-3, with D unresolved. V was trimmed by 0 bases and J by 0 bases, leaving 11 bases between them. The CDR3 contains 16 residues. CDR1 and CDR2 (germline): SGHRS, YFSETQ.

This chain uses TRBV5-1 with TRBJ2-3; D ambiguous. CDR3 length: 14 residues. Germline V CDR1 and CDR2: SGHRS, YFSETQ. The V end lost 4 bases, the J end lost 4 bases, and 13 bases lay between the germline ends. In nucleotides, the CDR3 is TGCGCCAGCAGCCCCATCCCGGTGGCAGATACGCAGTATTTT. This translates into CASSPIPVADTQYF. The full variable domain, completed using reference TRBV5-1 and TRBJ2-3, is KAGVTQTPRYLIKTRGQQVTLSCSPISGHRSVSWYQQTPGQGLQFLFEYFSETQRNKGNFPGRFSGRQFSNSRSEMNVSTLELGDSALYLCASSPIPVADTQYFGPGTRLTVL.

About this clone itself: The same CDR3 arises from other DNA sequences in this sample as well. The V and J genes are TRBV7-2 and TRBJ2-2; 9 bases line up with TRBD1. Trimming at V came to 5 bases and at J to 5 bases, leaving 6 bases not matched to a gene. The CDR3 contains 15 residues. Germline V gene data show CDR1 as SGHTA and CDR2 as FQGNSA. CDR3 sequence: CASSLGQGGTGELFF. The CDR3 DNA sequence: TGTGCCAGCAGCCTGGGACAGGGTGGGACCGGGGAGCTGTTTTTT.

Of note for this clone: Other DNA sequences of this sample code for an identical CDR3. The rearrangement uses TRBV20-1 and TRBJ2-7; 8 bases map to TRBD2. V shed 5 bases, J shed 6 bases, and the junction held 3 bases outside the gene matches. CDR1 is DFQATT and CDR2 is SNEGSKA in the germline V gene (reference sequence). The CDR3 covers 11 residues. The DNA for the CDR3 is TGCAGTGCTCGGGGGGGGAGCGAGCAGTACTTC. Encoded protein: CSARGGSEQYF.

V usage is TRBV2 and J usage is TRBJ1-1; no clear D. The germline V and J ends were trimmed by 1 base and 5 bases, with 11 bases remaining between them. The CDR3 contains 14 residues. Germline CDR1 and CDR2: SNHLY and FYNNEI. The CDR3 loop reads CASSEDARGTEAFF. The CDR3 bases are TGTGCCAGCAGTGAAGACGCCCGAGGAACTGAAGCTTTCTTT.

This CDR3 is CASSEQVTNTGELFF. The CDR3 region has the DNA TGTGCCAGCAGCGAACAGGTAACGAACACCGGGGAGCTGTTTTTT. This chain joins TRBV9 and TRBJ2-2, with a weak D call TRBD1 (5 bases). Germline V gene lookup returns CDR1 SGDLS and CDR2 YYNGEE. Trimming took 3 bases from V and 0 from J, leaving 9 bases between them. The CDR3 is 15 amino acids.

The V gene is TRBV18, the J gene TRBJ2-7, with D tentatively TRBD1 (6 bases). The CDR3 totals 15 residues. Trimming stripped 4 bases from V and 3 bases from J, with 16 bases between. In germline, CDR1 is KGHSH, CDR2 LQKENI. Here the CDR3 DNA reads TGTGCCAGCTCACTCCCCGCCAGGGGCGACTACGAGCAGTACTTC. It specifies CASSLPARGDYEQYF.

The rearrangement links TRBV11-3 to TRBJ2-2; D is perhaps TRBD1 or TRBD2 (5 bases each). V was pared by 5 bases and J by 7 bases, with 14 bases between. Germline-derived CDR1 and CDR2 are SGHNT and YENEEA. The CDR3 covers 14 residues. The chain's CDR3 is CASSPWGSDGELFF. CDR3 nucleotide sequence: TGTGCCAGCAGCCCTTGGGGGAGTGACGGGGAGCTGTTTTTT.

This clone was observed once. The chain uses TRBV19 and TRBJ1-6; 8 bases line up with TRBD1. Trimming took 7 bases from V and 7 from J; bases not matched to a gene: 6. Germline CDR1 LNHDA, CDR2 SQIVND (reference sequence). There are 14 residues in the CDR3. In DNA form, the CDR3 reads TGTGCCAGTACCGAAGGGACAGGAAATTCACCCCTCCACTTT. This translates into CASTEGTGNSPLHF.

The chain recombines TRBV7-9 with TRBJ1-2; D possibly corresponds to TRBD1 (5 bases). Trimming took off 2 bases at V and 8 bases at J, with 18 bases between the two ends. The CDR3 has 15 amino acids. Germline-derived CDR1 and CDR2 are SEHNR and FQNEAQ (reference sequence). CDR3 sequence reads: CASSLLREGLRGYTF. As DNA, the CDR3 is TGTGCCAGCAGCTTACTTCGGGAGGGGCTGAGGGGCTACACCTTC.

The chain recombines TRBV5-4 with TRBJ1-2, with D perhaps matching TRBD1 (5 bases). Germline-derived CDR1 and CDR2 are SGHNT and YYREEE (reference sequence). V was cut by 6 bases and J by 2 bases, with 17 bases left in between. This CDR3 has 15 residues. CDR3 sequence: CASTLAGVGNYGYTF. The CDR3 DNA is TGTGCCAGCACTTTGGCGGGGGTTGGGAACTATGGCTACACCTTC.

The gene calls are TRBV28 and TRBJ1-1; TRBD1 aligns across 8 bases. Per germline, CDR1 MDHEN and CDR2 SYDVKM. After removal of 5 bases from V and 4 bases from J, the junction contained 9 bases not matched to a gene. The CDR3 length is 15 residues. The CDR3 DNA reads as TGTGCCAGCAGTGCCATTGGACAGGGCCGCACTGAAGCTTTCTTT. Its protein is CASSAIGQGRTEAFF.

This clone was picked up one time. The V call is TRBV6-5, the J call TRBJ1-2; 10 bases line up with TRBD1. The V and J ends lost 7 bases and 4 bases, in that order; junction bases with no gene match: 6. Germline CDR1 and CDR2: MNHEY and SVGAGI. CDR3 length: 14 amino acids. CDR3 nucleotide sequence: TGTGCCAGCACCCCGGGACAGGGGTCCTATGGCTACACCTTC. It is translated as CASTPGQGSYGYTF.

This chain joins TRBV30 and TRBJ2-7, with 7 bases matching TRBD1. The CDR3 is made up of 13 amino acids. From germline, CDR1 is GTSNPN and CDR2 SVGIG (reference sequence). V lost 2 bases and J lost 5; bases outside the gene matches: 6. The CDR3 coding sequence is TGTGCCTGGAGTTTGGACAGGTCTAACGAGCAGTACTTC. Its protein product is CAWSLDRSNEQYF.

The count of this clone is one. This chain uses TRBV6-6 with TRBJ2-3, with D perhaps TRBD1 or TRBD2 (5 bases each). V lost 6 bases and J 9 bases, leaving 16 bases between the germline ends. The V gene's germline CDR1 is MNHNY and CDR2 SVGAGI (reference sequence). The length of the CDR3 is 13 residues. The DNA of the CDR3 is TGTGCCAGCAGCCTAGCAGGGCTGTCGACGCAGTATTTT. Residues: CASSLAGLSTQYF.

Notes on this clone: The identical CDR3 is also encoded by other nucleotide sequences in the sample. The rearrangement links TRBV5-1 to TRBJ1-5; D remains unclear. V dropped 0 bases and J dropped 6 bases, with 7 bases sitting between them. Germline V CDR1 and CDR2: SGHRS, YFSETQ. This CDR3 has 13 amino acids. In DNA form, the CDR3 reads TGCGCCAGCAGCTTGGGCGGTGGTCAGCCCCAGCATTTT. This gives the protein CASSLGGGQPQHF.

This chain uses TRBV11-2 with TRBJ1-1; a weak D match, TRBD1 (5 bases). From germline, CDR1 is SGHAT and CDR2 FQNNGV. There are 14 residues in the CDR3. Trimming stripped 5 bases from V and 5 bases from J, with 15 bases between. CDR3 sequence reads: CASSLERAGTEAFF. The CDR3 DNA reads as TGTGCCAGCAGCCTCGAAAGGGCAGGGACTGAAGCTTTCTTT.